Following are 17 T cell receptor beta chains from one sample sequenced in a study of regulatory T cells in long-lasting Graves disease. To make TCR beta libraries, researchers used iRepertoire HTBI primers and Arm-PCR of CDR3 regions. One entry per CDR3 protein, called by TCRdb with MiXCR from the multiplex PCR reads. Found here are some 370,000 distinct CDR3 sequences, less than 25% of them singletons; the top ten hold about a fifth. Noted time point: persistent/refractory GD, antithyroid drugs over 5 years with positive TRAb. The TCR library was made from RNA that had been extracted from PBMCs in TRIzol. Sequenced here: peripheral blood mononuclear cells (PBMCs), sampled when the disease was refractory, from a patient treated with antithyroid drugs. All receptors come from a female donor with Graves disease.

V is TRBV19 and J is TRBJ2-7, with TRBD2 matching 12 bases. The V and J ends lost 9 bases and 2 bases, in that order; junction bases with no gene match: 11. CDR3 size: 16 residues. CDR1 and CDR2 (germline): LNHDA, SQIVND (reference sequence). The chain's CDR3 is CASSAETSGGTYEQYF. The CDR3 DNA is TGTGCCAGCTCGGCCGAGACTAGCGGGGGCACCTACGAGCAGTACTTC.

This clonotype has only a few counts. A much larger clone is a single base away; this may be a read error. V and J are TRBV28 and TRBJ2-4; 7 bases agree with TRBD2. TRBJ2-5 matches the DNA end more closely, so the J call is doubtful. This CDR3 is built from 14 residues. Per germline, CDR1 MDHEN and CDR2 SYDVKM. CDR3 sequence reads: CASNTGGFGGTQYF. Written as DNA, the CDR3 is TGTGCCAGCAACACCGGGGGGTTTGGTGGGACCCAGTACTTC.

The chain uses TRBV10-2 and TRBJ1-1; TRBD1 aligns across 7 bases. The CDR3 contains 14 residues. Losses at the gene ends were 0 bases for V and 5 bases for J; bases not matched to a gene: 3. Germline CDR1 reads WSHSY; CDR2 reads SAAADI. The CDR3 DNA reads TGCGCCAGCAGTGAGTCCTTCAGGGGGACTGAAGCTTTCTTT. Protein product: CASSESFRGTEAFF.

The chain couples TRBV6-5 to TRBJ1-2, with D hard to call. Germline CDR1 MNHEY, CDR2 SVGAGI. The CDR3 has 13 amino acids. V gave up 2 bases and J gave up 8 bases, with 12 bases separating them. The CDR3 protein is CASSYPLGGGYTF. The CDR3 nucleotides read TGTGCCAGCAGTTACCCCCTCGGCGGGGGCTACACCTTC.

Concerning this clonotype: Likely a read error: the CDR3 ends without its conserved phenylalanine or tryptophan. The J gene is TRBJ2-5, the V gene TRBV20-1; D is uncertain. This CDR3 contains 15 residues. The V end lost 3 bases, the J end lost 2 bases, and 16 bases lay between the germline ends. CDR1 and CDR2 (germline): DFQATT, SNEGSKA (reference sequence). CDR3 DNA: TGCAGTGCTAGGATTTGGCAAACTCCTCAAGAGACCCAGTACCTC. Residues: CSARIWQTPQETQYL.

Only a few counts were recorded for this clonotype. V usage is TRBV28 and J usage is TRBJ1-3, with D perhaps matching TRBD1 (6 bases). The V end was cut by 4 bases, the J end by 4 bases, with 11 bases between. CDR3 length: 14 amino acids. Germline V CDR1 and CDR2: MDHEN, SYDVKM. The CDR3 nucleotides are TGTGCCAGCAGTTCAAAAGACAGGGGAAACACCATATATTTT. Translation: CASSSKDRGNTIYF.

Comments on this clonotype: A read error may explain this, as a much larger clone is one base away. V usage is TRBV11-2 and J usage is TRBJ2-5; D gene ambiguous. Germline V gives CDR1 SGHAT, CDR2 FQNNGV. CDR3 length: 13 amino acids. The CDR3 coding sequence is TGTGTCAGCAGCTTAGAAGGCTTGGAGACCCAGTACTTC. Protein sequence: CVSSLEGLETQYF. Using reference TRBV11-2 and TRBJ2-5 for the parts outside the CDR3, the full variable domain is EAGVAQSPRYKIIEKRQSVAFWCNPISGHATLYWYQQILGQGPKLLIQFQNNGVVDDSQLPKDRFSAERLKGVDSTLKIQPAKLEDSAVYLCVSSLEGLETQYFGPGTRLLVL.

The chain couples TRBV12-3 or TRBV12-4 to TRBJ2-7; tentative D call: TRBD2 (6 bases). The CDR3 loop spans 13 amino acids. The germline V and J ends were trimmed by 6 bases and 4 bases, with 13 bases remaining between them. The CDR3 sequence is CASRGGSGYEQYF. CDR3 DNA: TGTGCCAGCAGAGGAGGGTCGGGTTACGAGCAGTACTTC.

As to this clonotype: An end of the junction differs from the germline gene, which may be a read error. The chain recombines TRBV11-1 with TRBJ1-4; no reliable D call. Looked up from germline, CDR1 is SGHAT and CDR2 is FQDESV (reference sequence). CDR3 length: 13 residues. The CDR3 region has the DNA TGTGCCAGCAGCTTTGGACCCAATGAAAAACTGCTTTTT. Its protein product is CASSFGPNEKLLF.

This clonotype was found once. V is TRBV4-2 and J is TRBJ2-7, with D possibly being TRBD2 (5 bases). CDR3 length: 13 amino acids. V lost 4 bases to trimming and J lost 3 bases, with 10 bases between them. The germline CDR1 and CDR2 sequences are LGHNA and YNFKEQ. This chain's CDR3 is CASSPTRDYEQYF. The CDR3 region has the DNA TGTGCCAGCAGCCCTACCCGGGACTACGAGCAGTACTTC.

DNA of the CDR3: TGTGCCAGCAGCCCAAGGACAGGGGGAGAGCATACCCGATACAATGAGCAGTTCTTC. Translation gives CASSPRTGGEHTRYNEQFF. V is TRBV9 and J is TRBJ2-1, with 10 bases identical to TRBD1. CDR1 is SGDLS and CDR2 is YYNGEE in the germline V gene. CDR3 length: 19 residues. V was pared by 4 bases and J by 4 bases, with 17 bases of the junction left unmatched.

This clonotype was seen at least ten times. This chain joins TRBV24-1 and TRBJ1-1, with D perhaps matching TRBD1 (5 bases). The CDR3 runs 15 residues. Trimming removed 4 bases at V and 4 bases at J, with 15 bases between. CDR1 and CDR2 from the germline V gene are KGHDR and SFDVKD. The CDR3, as DNA: TGTGCCACCAGTGACTCAGGGTCGGTGGGCACTGAAGCTTTCTTT. Translated, it gives CATSDSGSVGTEAFF.

This clonotype was counted only a few times. The chain carries TRBV10-3 and TRBJ2-7; 7 nucleotides align to TRBD1. The junction had 8 bases not matched to a gene; V was cut back by 3 bases and J by 3 bases. The CDR3 consists of 15 residues. Germline loops: CDR1 ENHRY, CDR2 SYGVKD. CDR3 sequence reads: CAISEETGPLYEQYF. The CDR3 bases are TGTGCCATCAGTGAAGAGACAGGGCCCCTCTACGAGCAGTACTTC.

V is TRBV19 and J is TRBJ2-3; D is tentatively TRBD1 or TRBD2 (5 bases each). V was shortened by 3 bases and J by 3 bases, with 16 bases between the two germline ends. CDR1 is LNHDA, CDR2 SQIVND, per germline (reference sequence). The CDR3 is 16 residues long. This CDR3 is CASSIDSGSRTDTQYF. Here the CDR3 DNA reads TGTGCCAGTAGTATCGACAGCGGATCGAGGACAGATACGCAGTATTTT.

V is TRBV20-1 and J is TRBJ2-4; tentatively, D is TRBD2 (5 bases). The germline V gene encodes CDR1 DFQATT and CDR2 SNEGSKA (reference sequence). The CDR3 contains 14 residues. Trimming shortened V by 1 base and J by 3 bases, and 10 bases separated the two germline ends. The CDR3 is CSARVGSRKNIQYF. In nucleotides, the CDR3 is TGCAGTGCTAGAGTAGGGAGTCGCAAAAACATTCAGTACTTC.

This clonotype was recorded many times. This chain connects TRBV12-3 or TRBV12-4 to TRBJ2-2, with D perhaps TRBD2 (5 bases). With 7 bases removed from V and 3 bases from J, the gap between germline ends came to 21 bases. The CDR3 consists of 17 residues. The CDR3 sequence: CASTPSLAGEYTGELFF. The CDR3 nucleotides read TGTGCCAGCACCCCGTCCTTGGCGGGCGAATACACCGGGGAGCTGTTTTTT.

This clonotype was detected only a few times. This rearrangement joins TRBV29-1 to TRBJ2-4; D possibly corresponds to TRBD2 (5 bases). V lost 1 base, J lost 1 base, and 17 bases lay in between. The germline gives CDR1 SQVTM, CDR2 ANQGSEA. The CDR3 runs to 17 residues. CDR3 DNA sequence: TGCAGCGTTGAAGTTGTGGCGATCGGGATTGCCAAAAACATTCAGTACTTC. It specifies CSVEVVAIGIAKNIQYF.